This passage covers 5 T cell receptor beta chains from one sample sequenced in a study of CD8+CD57+ T cells in acquired aplastic anemia. Using genomic DNA as the template, TCR beta VDJ and CDR3 profiling was carried out. TCRdb ran MiXCR on the reads and lists one entry per CDR3 protein. The repertoire holds about 130,000 distinct CDR3 sequences, with 48% as singletons. The sample was sorted CD4+, CD8+, or CD8+CD57+ T cells (not recorded which) from PBMCs. These receptors all come from a human donor in good health, serving as a control.

The gene calls are TRBV25-1 and TRBJ1-3; tentative D call: TRBD1 (6 bases). The CDR3 runs 15 residues. Germline V lookup: CDR1 MGHDK, CDR2 SYGVNS. The V gene lost 3 bases and the J gene lost 7 bases, with 16 bases spanning the gap. CDR3 DNA sequence: TGTGCCAGCAGTGAGTTGGCAGGTACAGGGAACACCATATATTTT. Translated, it gives CASSELAGTGNTIYF.

This clonotype appeared a single time. The V gene is TRBV11-2, the J gene TRBJ2-5; 12 nucleotides align to TRBD2. The CDR3 is 17 amino acids. V lost 4 bases, J lost 2 bases, and 8 bases stayed unmatched. Germline CDR1 reads SGHAT; CDR2 reads FQNNGV. The CDR3 reads CASSWTGGTSGQETQYF. CDR3 DNA sequence: TGTGCCAGCAGCTGGACAGGGGGGACTAGCGGGCAAGAGACCCAGTACTTC.

This clonotype was observed many times. V is TRBV20-1 and J is TRBJ2-3; TRBD1 matches at 10 bases. The CDR3 contains 15 residues. CDR1 and CDR2 (germline): DFQATT, SNEGSKA (reference sequence). The ends lost 6 bases at V and 1 base at J; junction bases unmatched: 7. CDR3: CSATDRGSRTDTQYF. The DNA for the CDR3 is TGCAGTGCCACGGACAGGGGGAGTCGCACAGATACGCAGTATTTT.

This clonotype was observed at least ten times. The genes are TRBV6-1 and TRBJ2-1; 8 nucleotides match TRBD2. The CDR3 runs to 17 residues. The V gene end was trimmed by 3 bases and the J gene end by 9 bases; junction bases not matched to a gene: 16. Germline V gives CDR1 MNHNS, CDR2 SASEGT. CDR3 loop: CASSDPGGSGVIGEQFF. For the CDR3, the DNA is TGTGCCAGCAGTGATCCCGGGGGTAGCGGGGTGATTGGTGAGCAGTTCTTC.

J is TRBJ2-7 and V is TRBV7-2; TRBD2 agrees at 13 bases. The J segment lost 10 bases and the V segment lost 5 bases, leaving 8 bases of the junction unmatched. The CDR3 spans 14 residues. Germline V gene sequence: CDR1 SGHTA, CDR2 FQGNSA. This CDR3 is CASSRTSGGEAQYF. The CDR3 DNA follows: TGTGCCAGCAGCAGGACTAGCGGGGGTGAAGCCCAGTACTTC.